The 28 T cell receptor beta chains in this list originate from one sample, sequenced in a study of cytomegalovirus exposure and HLA in healthy donors. PCR was performed using 60 Vbeta and 13 Jbeta primers. Repertoires were generated with immunoSEQ multiplex PCR, while TCRdb's copy carries only in-frame clones and drops some. The sample yields roughly 190,000 clones, around 81% seen once. Specimen: PBMCs. All receptors come from a man between 18 and 35 years old in good health and CMV-seronegative.

This clone was picked up a small number of times. The V and J genes are TRBV11-2 and TRBJ1-4; 8 bases line up with TRBD1. The V gene end was trimmed by 3 bases and the J gene end by 8 bases; junction bases not matched to a gene: 8. The CDR3 is 15 amino acids. CDR1 SGHAT and CDR2 FQNNGV come from the germline V gene. CDR3 protein: CASSFTGGVGEKLFF. DNA of the CDR3: TGTGCCAGCAGCTTCACAGGGGGAGTAGGGGAAAAACTGTTTTTT.

The V call is TRBV9, the J call TRBJ1-5; 10 bases fit TRBD1. Per the germline V gene, CDR1 is SGDLS and CDR2 is YYNGEE. After removal of 4 bases from V and 5 bases from J, the junction contained 3 bases not matched to a gene. The CDR3 totals 14 residues. CDR3 sequence reads: CASSIGQGDQPQHF. As DNA, the CDR3 is TGTGCCAGCAGCATAGGACAGGGGGATCAGCCCCAGCATTTT.

The chain recombines TRBV5-1 with TRBJ2-3; 8 bases agree with TRBD1. This CDR3 contains 16 residues. V shed 4 bases and J 4 bases; nucleotides not matched to a gene: 11. Germline CDR1 and CDR2: SGHRS and YFSETQ. The CDR3 protein is CASSRGRDRRPDTQYF. The DNA for the CDR3 is TGCGCCAGCAGCCGCGGCCGGGACAGGAGACCAGATACGCAGTATTTT.

The chain uses TRBV2 and TRBJ2-4; 7 bases line up with TRBD2. With V trimmed by 6 bases and J by 8 bases, 7 bases remained unmatched. The germline V gene has CDR1 SNHLY and CDR2 FYNNEI. The CDR3 consists of 13 residues. CDR3 sequence: CASRETSIDIQYF. DNA of the CDR3: TGTGCCAGCAGGGAGACTAGCATAGACATTCAGTACTTC.

V and J are TRBV5-8 and TRBJ2-7; no clear D gene. V shed 1 base and J shed 1 base, with 12 bases lying between them. Looked up from germline, CDR1 is SGHTS and CDR2 is YDEGEE. The CDR3 sequence is 15 residues long. This CDR3 reads CASSLLAVPSYEQYF. DNA for the CDR3: TGTGCCAGCAGCTTGTTGGCAGTCCCTTCCTACGAGCAGTACTTC.

The gene calls are TRBV29-1 and TRBJ2-1; weak D call: TRBD2 (6 bases). Between the trimmed V and J ends, which lost 7 bases and 4 bases, there was a span of 17 bases. CDR1 SQVTM and CDR2 ANQGSEA come from the germline V gene. The CDR3 is 14 residues long. CDR3 bases: TGCAGCGCCCTAGGAGGGGACTTGTACAATGAGCAGTTCTTC. This gives the protein CSALGGDLYNEQFF.

The rearrangement links TRBV6-4 to TRBJ2-1; 16 positions agree with TRBD2. Trimming at V came to 2 bases and at J to 15 bases, leaving 4 bases not matched to a gene. Germline loops: CDR1 MRHNA, CDR2 SNTAGT. The CDR3 is made up of 14 amino acids. Here the CDR3 reads CASSDGTSGRVAFF. The CDR3 DNA is TGTGCCAGCAGTGACGGGACTAGCGGGAGGGTGGCGTTCTTC.

V gene TRBV18 combines with J gene TRBJ1-6, with 9 nucleotides matching TRBD1. The CDR3 runs 18 residues. V lost 6 bases and J lost 2; bases outside the gene matches: 11. CDR1 KGHSH and CDR2 LQKENI come from the germline V gene. The CDR3 DNA sequence: TGTGCCAGCTCGCCAAGGACAGGGGCCTCTACCTATAATTCACCCCTCCACTTT. Translated: CASSPRTGASTYNSPLHF.

This rearrangement joins TRBV6-1 to TRBJ2-5; TRBD2 matches 8 bases. J lost 4 bases, V lost 3 bases, and 7 bases had no gene match. Germline V gene sequence: CDR1 MNHNS, CDR2 SASEGT. This CDR3 comprises 15 residues. CDR3 amino acids: CASSELNRGGETQYF. CDR3 bases: TGTGCCAGCAGTGAGTTAAATCGGGGGGGAGAGACCCAGTACTTC.

The V call is TRBV21-1, the J call TRBJ1-2; the D call of TRBD1 is as the table states it, not checked on the DNA. TRBV21-1 is a documented pseudogene. The CDR3 has 20 amino acids. This CDR3 is CASSKRFHRTGMWSAYGYTF. The CDR3 coding sequence is TGTGCCAGCAGCAAAAGGTTTCACCGGACAGGGATGTGGTCCGCCTATGGCTACACCTTC.

This chain joins TRBV11-2 and TRBJ1-6; D gene unclear. V dropped 4 bases and J dropped 6 bases, with 10 bases sitting between them. The CDR3 extends over 14 amino acids. CDR1 is SGHAT and CDR2 is FQNNGV in the germline V gene. The CDR3 is CASSSSASNSPLHF. The CDR3 bases are TGTGCCAGCAGCTCCTCCGCTAGTAATTCACCCCTCCACTTT.

This rearrangement joins TRBV10-3 to TRBJ2-5, with a possible D match to TRBD1 (6 bases). The CDR3 covers 15 residues. Germline V gives CDR1 ENHRY, CDR2 SYGVKD. Trimming shortened V by 3 bases and J by 1 base, and 12 bases separated the two germline ends. CDR3 region: CAISDGQRSQETQYF. CDR3 DNA: TGTGCCATCAGTGATGGACAGAGAAGCCAAGAGACCCAGTACTTC.

This clone showed up just a few times. The chain is built from TRBV7-2 and TRBJ1-4; 9 bases fit TRBD1. CDR1 is SGHTA and CDR2 is FQGNSA in the germline V gene. This CDR3 contains 15 residues. V was pared by 2 bases and J by 8 bases, with 6 bases of the junction left unmatched. The CDR3 DNA is TGTGCCAGCAGCTTACAGACAGGGGGTAGGGAAAAACTGTTTTTT. It is translated as CASSLQTGGREKLFF.

This clone was seen just once. The V gene is TRBV7-9, the J gene TRBJ1-4, with D possibly being TRBD1 (6 bases). The CDR3 covers 14 residues. Germline loops: CDR1 SEHNR, CDR2 FQNEAQ (reference sequence). The V end was cut by 3 bases, the J end by 7 bases, with 12 bases between. CDR3 sequence reads: CASSLGAQGEKLFF. CDR3 in DNA: TGTGCCAGCAGCTTGGGGGCGCAGGGTGAAAAACTGTTTTTT.

For this clone: Other DNA sequences within the sample encode an identical CDR3. The rearrangement links TRBV7-3 to TRBJ2-3; 8 bases line up with TRBD2. CDR1 is SGHTA, CDR2 FQGTGA, per germline. This CDR3 has 15 amino acids. The V segment lost 0 bases and the J segment 3 bases; nucleotides outside the gene matches: 2. This CDR3 is CASSLTAGETDTQYF. The CDR3 region has the DNA TGTGCCAGCAGCTTAACAGCGGGAGAGACAGATACGCAGTATTTT. Filled out from reference TRBV7-3 and TRBJ2-3, the complete variable domain reads GAGVSQTPSNKVTEKGKYVELRCDPISGHTALYWYRQSLGQGPEFLIYFQGTGAADDSGLPNDRFFAVRPEGSVSTLKIQRTERGDSAVYLCASSLTAGETDTQYFGPGTRLTVL.

The chain recombines TRBV5-6 with TRBJ2-7, with TRBD1 identical over 7 bases. V was clipped by 4 bases and J by 9 bases; unmatched bases: 10. This CDR3 spans 13 amino acids. Germline lookup yields CDR1 SGHDT and CDR2 YYEEEE. This CDR3 is CASSGDRDAWQYF. For the CDR3, the DNA is TGTGCCAGCAGCGGCGACAGGGATGCTTGGCAGTACTTC. Filled out from reference TRBV5-6 and TRBJ2-7, the complete variable domain reads DAGVTQSPTHLIKTRGQQVTLRCSPKSGHDTVSWYQQALGQGPQFIFQYYEEEERQRGNFPDRFSGHQFPNYSSELNVNALLLGDSALYLCASSGDRDAWQYFGPGTRLTVT.

The rearrangement joins TRBV7-2 to TRBJ1-5; D call uncertain. From germline, CDR1 is SGHTA and CDR2 FQGNSA. V was clipped by 5 bases and J by 6 bases, with 11 bases between them. This CDR3 spans 13 amino acids. CDR3 in amino acids: CASSGGYGQPQHF. The CDR3 bases are TGTGCCAGCAGCGGAGGATATGGTCAGCCCCAGCATTTT.

The chain uses TRBV20-1 and TRBJ2-1, with a possible D match to TRBD2 (7 bases). The V gene lost 6 bases and the J gene lost 14 bases, with 17 bases spanning the gap. The CDR3 runs to 11 residues. Germline lookup yields CDR1 DFQATT and CDR2 SNEGSKA (reference sequence). The CDR3: CSATTGGHKFF. As DNA, the CDR3 is TGCAGTGCAACGACGGGGGGCCATAAGTTCTTC.

This chain connects TRBV19 to TRBJ2-7, with a possible D match to TRBD2 (6 bases). The CDR3 is 12 residues long. In germline, CDR1 is LNHDA, CDR2 SQIVND (reference sequence). Between the trimmed V and J ends, which lost 5 bases and 7 bases, there was a span of 12 bases. The CDR3 here is CASSVSRGEQYF. The CDR3 DNA reads as TGTGCCAGTAGTGTATCACGGGGGGAGCAGTACTTC.

This chain connects TRBV5-1 to TRBJ2-1, with 7 bases lining up with TRBD2. CDR3 length: 15 amino acids. The V gene end was trimmed by 6 bases and the J gene end by 1 base; junction bases not matched to a gene: 7. Germline CDR1 SGHRS, CDR2 YFSETQ. For the CDR3, the DNA is TGCGCCAGCAACCTCACGGGGGGATCCTACAATGAGCAGTTCTTC. Amino acids: CASNLTGGSYNEQFF.

The rearrangement links TRBV15 to TRBJ2-3; 9 bases align to TRBD1. The ends lost 1 base at V and 1 base at J; junction bases unmatched: 3. Per the germline V gene, CDR1 is LNHNV and CDR2 is YYDKDF (reference sequence). The CDR3 spans 16 residues. The CDR3 region has the DNA TGTGCCACCAGCAGAGCGGGACAGGGTGGCACAGATACGCAGTATTTT. It codes for CATSRAGQGGTDTQYF.

The chain employs TRBV4-1 and TRBJ1-2; possibly TRBD1 for D (6 bases). V gave up 5 bases and J gave up 2 bases, with 21 bases separating them. Germline lookup yields CDR1 MGHRA and CDR2 YSYEKL. The CDR3 runs to 17 residues. CDR3 loop: CASSEGQGPPANYGYTF. The CDR3 nucleotides read TGCGCCAGCAGCGAAGGTCAGGGGCCCCCGGCCAACTATGGCTACACCTTC.

This chain uses TRBV19 with TRBJ1-2, with D uncertain. The CDR3 runs to 12 residues. Germline V gives CDR1 LNHDA, CDR2 SQIVND (reference sequence). Trimming removed 4 bases at V and 3 bases at J, with 6 bases between. CDR3 nucleotide sequence: TGTGCCAGTAGTACCAATGACTATGGCTACACCTTC. Its translation is CASSTNDYGYTF.

This chain uses TRBV19 with TRBJ1-6, with TRBD1 as a possible D gene (5 bases). Germline V gene lookup returns CDR1 LNHDA and CDR2 SQIVND (reference sequence). The CDR3 has 14 amino acids. Trimming removed 6 bases from V and 14 bases from J, with 20 bases in between. Here the CDR3 DNA reads TGTGCCAGTAGCAAAGCCAGGGAGGCCATGTCCCTCCACTTT. Encoded protein: CASSKAREAMSLHF.

V is TRBV21-1 and J is TRBJ2-5; TRBD1, the table's D call, lacks a check against the DNA. The J call is in doubt because the DNA end fits TRBJ2-7 better. TRBV21-1 is a pseudogene locus. The CDR3 has 14 amino acids. The CDR3, as DNA: TGTGCCAGCCATGGACAGGGGGCTTCCTACGAGCAGTACTTC. Its translation is CASHGQGASYEQYF.

The chain uses TRBV4-3 and TRBJ2-3; no definite D call. The CDR3 totals 14 residues. The germline V gene has CDR1 LGHNA and CDR2 YSLEER. V was clipped by 2 bases and J by 6 bases, with 12 bases between them. CDR3 sequence: CASSQSPSRDTQYF. Here the CDR3 DNA reads TGCGCCAGCAGCCAAAGTCCCTCCCGGGATACGCAGTATTTT.

V and J are TRBV27 and TRBJ2-3; 10 bases are a match to TRBD2. The germline CDR1 and CDR2 sequences are MNHEY and SMNVEV (reference sequence). The CDR3 contains 15 residues. Losses at the gene ends were 4 bases for V and 5 bases for J; bases not matched to a gene: 6. The CDR3 nucleotides are TGTGCCAGCAGTTGGACTAGCGGAACGAGAGATACGCAGTATTTT. Residues: CASSWTSGTRDTQYF.

This chain uses TRBV6-1 with TRBJ2-1; 10 nucleotides agree with TRBD2. The germline CDR1 and CDR2 sequences are MNHNS and SASEGT. Losses at the gene ends were 2 bases for V and 10 bases for J; bases not matched to a gene: 11. The CDR3 spans 16 residues. The CDR3 DNA follows: TGTGCCAGCAGTGAATTATTACTAGCGGGGATTGGGGAGCAGTTCTTC. Protein product: CASSELLLAGIGEQFF.